This T cell receptor (beta chain) was sequenced for a study of T-cell memory formation after mild COVID-19. This clonotype was picked up a small number of times. Its antigen is unidentified. Germline assignment: CDR1 KGHSH and CDR2 LQKENI. The V and J ends lost 5 bases and 1 base respectively, with 8 bases between them. The CDR3 totals 13 residues. A single record per CDR3 protein comes from TCRdb applying MiXCR to the 5' RACE reads. The table has 250,000 or so distinct CDR3 sequences, around 17% seen once; the top ten hold approximately 22%. Overall study results and limits: Clones contracting across day 15 to 85 had a balanced CD4/CD8 profile; later expanding clones leaned CD4+. Specificity for SARS-CoV-2 was not confirmed among the second-wave clones peaking on day 37. Of the contracting clones, CD4+ ones lay mainly in CM and EM, and CD8+ ones in EMRA.

The gene calls are TRBV18 and TRBJ1-1, with a tentative D call TRBD1 (5 bases). This receptor was taken from a man aged 18 to 30 who had mild COVID-19 (a few samples of this study predate the infection). Cell type and time point are not known. The sequencing input was PBMCs or a T cell subset sorted from them (not recorded which). The CDR3 DNA follows: TGTGCCAGCTCAAGGACAAAGAACACTGAAGCTTTCTTT. Translated, it gives CASSRTKNTEAFF.